This T cell receptor (beta chain) was captured by sequencing in a study of Graves' ophthalmopathy and Graves' hyperthyroidism. Findings and caveats of the study: Detection in blood was also observed for most expanded thyroid clonotypes above 0.001 frequency. The model predicted progression of ophthalmopathy with a sensitivity of 60% to 71%, and its specificity was about 72%.

CDR1 and CDR2 from the germline V gene are DFQATT and SNEGSKA (reference sequence). V lost 7 bases, J lost 4 bases, and 6 bases stayed unmatched. The CDR3 is made up of 13 amino acids. Beta-chain TCR CDR3 regions were amplified from RNA transcripts. HTBI primers served in a first-round RT-PCR, which a second-round multiplex PCR followed. TCRdb re-called the multiplex PCR reads with MiXCR, one entry per CDR3 protein. This table has about 1.2 million distinct CDR3 sequences, 36% appearing once. This clonotype was seen ten or more times. Its antigen remains unknown. The rearrangement joins TRBV20-1 to TRBJ2-7; the match to TRBD2 covers 11 bases. The TCR was taken from an adult man with Graves' hyperthyroidism. Sequenced sample: peripheral blood or thyroid tissue (not recorded which). Here the CDR3 DNA reads TGCAGTGGTATAGCGGGAGGGCCGTACGAGCAGTACTTC. This sequence encodes CSGIAGGPYEQYF.